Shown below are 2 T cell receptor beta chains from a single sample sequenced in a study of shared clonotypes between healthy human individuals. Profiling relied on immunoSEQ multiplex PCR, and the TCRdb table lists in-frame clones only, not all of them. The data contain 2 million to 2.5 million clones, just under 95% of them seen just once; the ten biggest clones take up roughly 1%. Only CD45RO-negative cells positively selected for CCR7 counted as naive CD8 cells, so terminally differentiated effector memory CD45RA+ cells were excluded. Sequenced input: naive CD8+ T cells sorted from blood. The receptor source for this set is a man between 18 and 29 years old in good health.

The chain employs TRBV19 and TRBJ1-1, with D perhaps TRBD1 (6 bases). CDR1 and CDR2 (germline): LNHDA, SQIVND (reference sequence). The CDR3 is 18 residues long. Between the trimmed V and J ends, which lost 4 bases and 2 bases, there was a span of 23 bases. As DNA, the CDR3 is TGTGCCAGTAGTAGCGAGGACAGTCGCGGATATGAAAACACTGAAGCTTTCTTT. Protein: CASSSEDSRGYENTEAFF. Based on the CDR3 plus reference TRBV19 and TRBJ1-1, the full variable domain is DGGITQSPKYLFRKEGQNVTLSCEQNLNHDAMYWYRQDPGQGLRLIYYSQIVNDFQKGDIAEGYSVSREKKESFPLTVTSAQKNPTAFYLCASSSEDSRGYENTEAFFGQGTRLTVV.

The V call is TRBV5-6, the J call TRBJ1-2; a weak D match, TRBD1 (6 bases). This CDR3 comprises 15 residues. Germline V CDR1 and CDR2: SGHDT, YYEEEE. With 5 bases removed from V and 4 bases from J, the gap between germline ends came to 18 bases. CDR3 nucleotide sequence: TGTGCCAGCAGACACATCTCGGACAGTTTCTATGGCTACACCTTC. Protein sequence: CASRHISDSFYGYTF.